This TCR beta chain was profiled in a study of T cell changes during pregnancy in multiple sclerosis (dated by TCRdb to between 2018 and 2021). Broadly, across the study: The study looked at changes in the T cell repertoire across pregnancy in women with multiple sclerosis.

CDR1 SGHRS and CDR2 YFSETQ were looked up in the germline V gene. V sheds 2 bases and J sheds 5 bases, leaving 16 bases between their ends. CDR3 length: 15 amino acids, cysteine to phenylalanine. The read is trimmed to its CDR3 DNA, 45 bases read in frame from base 1. To prepare the library, the immunoSEQ multiplex PCR assay was applied. Sourced from immuneACCESS, this table was stored by TCRdb with only in-frame sequences that have V and J called. A share of the clones is absent; for the studies checked, an unresolved V gene accounts for under half, and the remainder has no known explanation. Here the sample has tens of thousands of clones; 80% to 90% occur a single time. The leading ten clones occupy around 0.51% of the sample. As to this clone: Its recognized antigen is unknown. The input lacks base qualities; no much larger clone sits a single base away.

The input for sequencing was CD4+ T cells from peripheral blood mononuclear cells, taken in the first trimester of pregnancy. This TCR derives from a female donor with multiple sclerosis, enrolled in a pregnancy study. This chain is built from TRBV5-1 and TRBJ2-5; possibly the D gene is TRBD2, per 5 matching bases. The CDR3: CASSFAGRGSETQYF. The DNA sequence is TGCGCCAGCAGCTTCGCGGGCAGAGGGTCGGAGACCCAGTACTTC.